The clone carrying this T cell receptor beta chain was detected a few times. The antigen is not known. Ipilimumab, 1 mg/kg, started 14 to 28 days after autologous transplant. TCRdb's copy holds only in-frame clones and misses some; the assay was immunoSEQ multiplex PCR. The sample gives approximately 20,000 clones, roughly 69% of which show up once; around 25% is in the top ten. This entry is derived from a study of ipilimumab plus nivolumab after autologous stem cell transplantation. Study-level background: Typical patient got 5 ipilimumab doses and roughly 8 nivolumab doses (median). Both relapsed and primary refractory DLBCL were included. Study-level findings and limits: TCR repertoire, Treg phenotype and gut microbiota reportedly support more study of this approach.

Sequencing used PBMCs, obtained in a trial of ipilimumab plus nivolumab as post-transplant consolidation. This TCR derives from a male donor with diffuse large B-cell lymphoma.

DNA for the CDR3: TGTGCCAGCAGCACGGGACTAGCGGGAGTCTACCGTTCCTACAATGAGCAGTTCTTC. Translation: CASSTGLAGVYRSYNEQFF. This chain links TRBV11-3 with TRBJ2-1; 14 nucleotides match TRBD2. The CDR3 sequence is 19 residues long. Losses at the gene ends were 5 bases for V and 1 base for J; bases not matched to a gene: 10. In germline, CDR1 is SGHNT, CDR2 YENEEA.